This TCR beta chain comes out of a study of T cells in Graves' hyperthyroidism and ophthalmopathy. About the research overall: Blood from the periphery was taken at initial diagnosis, before any treatment. Whole-study findings and limits: Ophthalmopathy was predicted by the model a median of approximately 6.6 months ahead of onset. Most thyroid clonotypes expanded above 0.001 were also detected in blood.

The authors took PBMCs from over 8.5 ml fresh peripheral blood. In the case of this clonotype: Its antigen remains unidentified.

RNA transcripts served as the template for amplifying TCR beta CDR3 regions. Initially, a first-round RT-PCR of the TCR CDR3 employed the HTBI primer set. MiXCR was run by TCRdb on the multiplex PCR reads, yielding one entry per CDR3 protein. The table shows approximately 610,000 distinct CDR3 sequences, with roughly 14% occurring only once. The receptor's source is a woman between 40 and 50 years old with Graves' ophthalmopathy. Sequences were obtained from blood.

CDR3 bases: TGCGCCAGCAGCCAAGATTGGGCCCTCTATGGCTACACCTTC. It translates to CASSQDWALYGYTF. V gene TRBV4-1 combines with J gene TRBJ1-2; D unresolved. The CDR3 has 14 amino acids. Germline V CDR1 and CDR2: MGHRA, YSYEKL. Trimming pared 0 bases from V and 4 bases from J, leaving 9 bases between.